This TCR beta chain was profiled in a study of blood T cell repertoires in COVID-19. About the study: COVID-19 samples, acute and convalescent, were from the United States, Italy and Spain.

Methods used by the authors: By means of reference gene primer amplification, nucleated cell counts were estimated. Libraries were prepared by immunoSEQ multiplex PCR; TCRdb keeps only in-frame clonotypes and omits some of them. V and J calls and clone size come straight from that table; D and trimming were deduced from the DNA. The table shows 55,000 to 65,000 clones, with approximately 82% occurring only once. Trimming took 1 base from V and 5 from J, leaving 8 bases between them. There are 13 residues in the CDR3. Germline loops: CDR1 KGHDR, CDR2 SFDVKD. Sequenced material: peripheral blood. The chain carries TRBV24-1 and TRBJ2-7, with D maybe TRBD2 (6 bases). The sequence was obtained from a man aged 55 to 69 with acute or convalescent COVID-19. For the CDR3, the DNA is TGTGCCACCAGTGATTTACGGGGGAACGAGCAGTACTTC. Encoded protein: CATSDLRGNEQYF.